Described below is a single T cell receptor (beta chain) sequence and its context. Its antigen is not identified. With 4 bases removed from V and 2 bases from J, the gap between germline ends came to 6 bases. The germline V gene has CDR1 SGHTA and CDR2 FQGNSA. The CDR3 is 12 amino acids. These donors were members of the roughly 120-subject validation cohort, a group separate from the roughly 670-subject first cohort. The source of the sample is a study of cytomegalovirus exposure and HLA in healthy donors. Using immunoSEQ multiplex PCR, the repertoire was profiled, and TCRdb retains in-frame clones only, with some absent. The sample has fewer than 200,000 clones, about 90% seen once. Study observations and caveats: Among TCR beta chains, those listed as cytomegalovirus-associated numbered 164. Specificity for CMV antigens was confirmed in vitro for a few of the CMV-associated chains.

This TCR was sampled from a woman aged 18-30 years in good health and CMV-seropositive. The chain combines TRBV7-2 with TRBJ2-7; D unresolved. Sequencing was carried out using PBMCs. CDR3 in DNA: TGTGCCAGCAGCTCCCCCGCCTACGAGCAGTACTTC. This sequence encodes CASSSPAYEQYF. Filled out from reference TRBV7-2 and TRBJ2-7, the complete variable domain reads GAGVSQSPSNKVTEKGKDVELRCDPISGHTALYWYRQSLGQGLEFLIYFQGNSAPDKSGLPSDRFSAERTGGSVSTLTIQRTQQEDSAVYLCASSSPAYEQYFGPGTRLTVT.